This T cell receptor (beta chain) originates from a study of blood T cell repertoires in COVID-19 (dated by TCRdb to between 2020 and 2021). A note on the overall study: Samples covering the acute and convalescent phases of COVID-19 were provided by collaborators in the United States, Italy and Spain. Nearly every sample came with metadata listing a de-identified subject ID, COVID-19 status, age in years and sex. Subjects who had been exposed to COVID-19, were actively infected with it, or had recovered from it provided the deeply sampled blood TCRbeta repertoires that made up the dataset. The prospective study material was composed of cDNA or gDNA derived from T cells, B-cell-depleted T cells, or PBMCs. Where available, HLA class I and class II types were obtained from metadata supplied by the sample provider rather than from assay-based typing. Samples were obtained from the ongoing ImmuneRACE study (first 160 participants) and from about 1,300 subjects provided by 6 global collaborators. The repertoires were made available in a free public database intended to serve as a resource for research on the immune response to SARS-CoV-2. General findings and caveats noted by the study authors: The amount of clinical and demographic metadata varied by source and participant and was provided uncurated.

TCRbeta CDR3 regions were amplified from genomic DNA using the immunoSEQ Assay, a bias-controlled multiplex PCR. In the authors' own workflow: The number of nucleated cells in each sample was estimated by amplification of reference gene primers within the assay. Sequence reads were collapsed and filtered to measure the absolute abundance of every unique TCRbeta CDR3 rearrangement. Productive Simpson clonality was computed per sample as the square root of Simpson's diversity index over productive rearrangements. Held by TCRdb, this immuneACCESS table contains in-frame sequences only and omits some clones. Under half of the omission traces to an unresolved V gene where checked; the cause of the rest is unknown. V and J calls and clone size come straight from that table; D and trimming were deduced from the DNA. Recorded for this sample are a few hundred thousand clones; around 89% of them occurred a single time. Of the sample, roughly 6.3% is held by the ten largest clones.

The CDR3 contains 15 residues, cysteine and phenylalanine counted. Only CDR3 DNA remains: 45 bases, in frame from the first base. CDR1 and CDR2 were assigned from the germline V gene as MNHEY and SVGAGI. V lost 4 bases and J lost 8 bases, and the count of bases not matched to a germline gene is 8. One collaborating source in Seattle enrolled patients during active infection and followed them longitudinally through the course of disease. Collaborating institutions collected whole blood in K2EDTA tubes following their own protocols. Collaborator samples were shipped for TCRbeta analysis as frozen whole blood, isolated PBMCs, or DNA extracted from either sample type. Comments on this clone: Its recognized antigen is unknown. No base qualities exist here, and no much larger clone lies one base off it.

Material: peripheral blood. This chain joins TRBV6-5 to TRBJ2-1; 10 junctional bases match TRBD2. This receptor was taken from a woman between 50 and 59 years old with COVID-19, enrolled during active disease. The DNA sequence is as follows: TGTGCCAGCAGTTTGGGGTCTAGCGGGAGCTATGAGCAGTTCTTC. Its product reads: CASSLGSSGSYEQFF.